Ten or more counts support the clone carrying this T cell receptor (beta chain). This record comes from a study of spatial heterogeneity in lung cancer. Study background: Consistent detection of more beta-chain than alpha-chain sequences was observed.

The time point: sample taken at primary tumor resection. Whole RNA from tumor, nontumor lung or frozen PBMC was sequenced unsorted. TCRdb analysed the 5' RACE reads with MiXCR anew, one entry per CDR3 protein. The table has about 40,000 distinct CDR3 sequences, around 5.2% seen once. The CDR3 is 14 residues long. From germline, CDR1 is SGHAT and CDR2 FQDESV (reference sequence). V was clipped by 3 bases and J by 0 bases, with 9 bases between them. This TCR derives from a female donor with early-stage non-small cell lung cancer. The chain couples TRBV11-1 to TRBJ2-7, with a possible D match to TRBD2 (6 bases). The material was PBMCs, obtained at surgery. Written as DNA, the CDR3 is TGTGCCAGCAGCTTTCAGCGGGTCTCCTACGAGCAGTACTTC. Amino acid sequence: CASSFQRVSYEQYF.